The rows below give T cell receptor beta chains drawn from one sample of a study of T cell responses to AZD1222 COVID-19 vaccine. Measured with immunoSEQ multiplex PCR; TCRdb has only the in-frame clones, and not every one. The repertoire holds 140,000 to 150,000 clones, with roughly 88% as singletons. The material was peripheral blood, obtained on day 0 of AZD1222 vaccination. Receptors were obtained from an adult in good health. Each CDR3 is given with its conserved first and last residue. Each record gives: D gene, V gene, J gene, clone size, CDR3 protein, CDR3 DNA. D genes are given only for firm matches. Clone size, where shown, is once, few, many, or a class for clones that have expanded.

-	TRBV3-1/TRBV3-2	TRBJ2-1	-	CASSQDRAGGYNEQFF	TGTGCCAGCAGCCAAGATCGGGCTGGGGGCTACAATGAGCAGTTCTTC
-	TRBV21-1	TRBJ1-2	-	CASSTTGQGGGYTF	TGTGCCAGCAGCACGACCGGCCAGGGAGGGGGCTACACCTTC
-	TRBV4-1	TRBJ1-5	-	CASSQGGQGKTNQPQHF	TGCGCCAGCAGCCAAGGGGGGCAGGGAAAGACCAATCAGCCCCAGCATTTT
-	TRBV6-6	TRBJ2-7	-	CASSYSRSEQYF	TGTGCCAGCAGTTACTCCAGGTCCGAGCAGTACTTC
TRBD2	TRBV10-3	TRBJ2-3	-	CAISGGAADTQYF	TGTGCCATCAGCGGGGGGGCGGCAGATACGCAGTATTTT
-	TRBV4-1	TRBJ1-2	once	CASSQGGRAYGYTF	TGCGCCAGCAGCCAAGGCGGCAGGGCCTATGGCTACACCTTC
-	TRBV5-4	TRBJ2-5	once	CASGKTGPGQETQYF	TGTGCCAGCGGAAAGACTGGCCCCGGCCAAGAGACCCAGTACTTC
TRBD2	TRBV3-1/TRBV3-2	TRBJ2-1	-	CASSQDPTSGGYNEQFF	TGTGCCAGCAGCCAAGATCCGACTAGCGGGGGGTACAATGAGCAGTTCTTC
TRBD1	TRBV28	TRBJ2-7	few	CASGRTGLVVF	TGTGCCAGCGGAAGGACAGGACTCGTTGTGTTC
-	TRBV19	TRBJ2-1	-	CASSIVGTFENEQFF	TGTGCCAGTAGTATAGTCGGGACCTTTGAAAATGAGCAGTTCTTC
TRBD1	TRBV19	TRBJ1-6	-	CASSIKGGNGSPLHF	TGTGCCAGTAGTATCAAAGGGGGCAATGGATCACCCCTCCACTTT
-	TRBV10-1	TRBJ1-5	-	CASSETGRQPQHF	TGCGCCAGCAGTGAGACTGGGCGGCAGCCCCAGCATTTT
-	TRBV28	TRBJ1-1	-	CASISATRVTTEAFF	TGTGCCAGCATTTCGGCAACCAGGGTAACCACTGAAGCTTTCTTT
-	TRBV6-5	TRBJ1-1	-	CASSYLRATEAFF	TGTGCCAGCAGTTACTTAAGGGCCACTGAAGCTTTCTTT
-	TRBV6-5	TRBJ2-5	once	CASSQRRQETQYF	TGTGCCAGCAGCCAGCGCAGACAAGAGACCCAGTACTTC
TRBD1	TRBV11-3	TRBJ2-7	few	CASSVRDRNSYEQYF	TGTGCCAGCAGCGTCCGGGACAGGAACTCCTACGAGCAGTACTTC
TRBD2	TRBV7-8	TRBJ2-1	-	CASNKAGASGNEQFF	TGTGCCAGCAACAAGGCGGGAGCCTCAGGGAATGAGCAGTTCTTC
-	TRBV30	TRBJ1-6	-	CAWSVRRSSYNSPLHF	TGTGCCTGGAGTGTACGGAGGAGCTCCTATAATTCACCCCTCCACTTT
-	TRBV28	TRBJ2-1	-	CASSFGEQFF	TGTGCCAGCAGTTTCGGTGAGCAGTTCTTC
-	TRBV7-2	TRBJ1-3	few	CATRDGGSGNTIYF	TGTGCCACTAGAGACGGCGGCTCTGGAAACACCATATATTTT
TRBD1	TRBV29-1	TRBJ1-1	-	CSVVGTGVMNTEAFF	TGCAGCGTAGTCGGGACAGGGGTCATGAACACTGAAGCTTTCTTT
-	TRBV4-1	TRBJ2-2	-	CASSPGRLEANTGELFF	TGCGCCAGCAGCCCGGGGCGGTTAGAAGCGAACACCGGGGAGCTGTTTTTT
-	TRBV30	TRBJ1-1	-	CAWRVLTGATEAFF	TGTGCCTGGAGGGTATTAACAGGTGCAACTGAAGCTTTCTTT
-	TRBV27	TRBJ2-1	-	CASSIASPYNEQFF	TGTGCCAGCAGTATAGCTAGCCCCTACAATGAGCAGTTCTTC
-	TRBV30	TRBJ2-5	-	CAWSTEWVLETQYF	TGTGCCTGGAGCACGGAGTGGGTGCTGGAGACCCAGTACTTC
-	TRBV2	TRBJ2-1	-	CASSDEADGNEQFF	TGTGCCAGCAGTGATGAGGCTGATGGCAATGAGCAGTTCTTC
-	TRBV10-1	TRBJ1-2	-	CASSEDRNYGYTF	TGCGCCAGCAGTGAGGACAGGAACTATGGCTACACCTTC
TRBD2	TRBV24-1	TRBJ2-1	few	CATRSGTSAFNEQFF	TGTGCCACCAGATCCGGGACTAGCGCCTTCAATGAGCAGTTCTTC